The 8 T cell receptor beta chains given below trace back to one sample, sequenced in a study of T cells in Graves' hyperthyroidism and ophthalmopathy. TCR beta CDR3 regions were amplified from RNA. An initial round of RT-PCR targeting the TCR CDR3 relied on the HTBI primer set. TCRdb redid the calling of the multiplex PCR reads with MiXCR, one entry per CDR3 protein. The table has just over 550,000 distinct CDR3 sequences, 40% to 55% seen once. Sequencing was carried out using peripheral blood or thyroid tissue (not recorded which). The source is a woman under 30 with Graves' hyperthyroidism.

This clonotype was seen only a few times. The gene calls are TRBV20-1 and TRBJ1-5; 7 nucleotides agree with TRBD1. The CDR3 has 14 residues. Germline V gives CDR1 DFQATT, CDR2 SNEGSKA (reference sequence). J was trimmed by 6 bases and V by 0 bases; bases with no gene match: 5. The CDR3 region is CSARDPTGTQPQHF. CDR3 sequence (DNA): TGCAGTGCTAGAGATCCGACAGGGACTCAGCCCCAGCATTTT.

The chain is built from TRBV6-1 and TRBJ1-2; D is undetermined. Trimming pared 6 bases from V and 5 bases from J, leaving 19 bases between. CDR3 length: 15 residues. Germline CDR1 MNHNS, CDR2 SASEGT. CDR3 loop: CASSLAEVLWYGYTF. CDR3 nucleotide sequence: TGTGCCAGCAGCTTGGCCGAGGTACTATGGTATGGCTACACCTTC.

CDR3 in amino acids: CASSQGTGANQPQHF. The CDR3 coding sequence is TGTGCCAGCAGCCAAGGAACAGGGGCCAATCAGCCCCAGCATTTT. The genes are TRBV4-2 and TRBJ1-5; 7 positions match TRBD1. Germline V gene data show CDR1 as LGHNA and CDR2 as YNFKEQ. V trimming: 1 base; J trimming: 3 bases; junction bases outside the gene matches: 3. CDR3 length: 15 amino acids.

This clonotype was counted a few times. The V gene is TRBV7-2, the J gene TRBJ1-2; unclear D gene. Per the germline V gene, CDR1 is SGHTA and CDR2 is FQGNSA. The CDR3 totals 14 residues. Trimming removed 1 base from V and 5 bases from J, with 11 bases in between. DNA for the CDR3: TGTGCCAGCAGCTTAGATGGCACCGGTTATGGCTACACCTTC. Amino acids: CASSLDGTGYGYTF. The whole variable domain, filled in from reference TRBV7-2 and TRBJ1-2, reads GAGVSQSPSNKVTEKGKDVELRCDPISGHTALYWYRQSLGQGLEFLIYFQGNSAPDKSGLPSDRFSAERTGGSVSTLTIQRTQQEDSAVYLCASSLDGTGYGYTFGSGTRLTVV.

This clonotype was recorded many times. DNA for the CDR3: TGTGCCATCAACACACAAGACAGGGGTGGATATGGCTACACCTTC. Residues: CAINTQDRGGYGYTF. This chain joins TRBV10-3 and TRBJ1-2, with 8 positions matching TRBD1. J gave up 5 bases and V 7 bases, and 12 bases lay outside the gene matches. The CDR3 covers 15 residues. Germline V lookup: CDR1 ENHRY, CDR2 SYGVKD.

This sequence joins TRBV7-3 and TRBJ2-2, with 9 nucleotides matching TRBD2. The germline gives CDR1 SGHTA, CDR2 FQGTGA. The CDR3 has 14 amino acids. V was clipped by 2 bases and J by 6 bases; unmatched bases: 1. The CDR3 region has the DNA TGTGCCAGCAGCTTAGCGGGAGGGCCCGGGGAGCTGTTTTTT. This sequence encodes CASSLAGGPGELFF.

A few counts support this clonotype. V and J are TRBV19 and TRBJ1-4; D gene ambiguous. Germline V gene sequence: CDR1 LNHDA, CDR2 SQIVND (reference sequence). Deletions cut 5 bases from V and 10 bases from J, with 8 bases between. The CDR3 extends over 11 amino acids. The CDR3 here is CASSVGVKLFF. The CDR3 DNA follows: TGTGCCAGTAGTGTCGGCGTAAAACTGTTTTTT.

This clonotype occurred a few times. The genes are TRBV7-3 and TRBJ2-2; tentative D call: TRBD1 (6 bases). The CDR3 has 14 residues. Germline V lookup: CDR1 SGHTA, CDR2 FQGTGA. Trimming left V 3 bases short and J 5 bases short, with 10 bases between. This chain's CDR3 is CASSFTGLTGELFF. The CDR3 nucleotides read TGTGCCAGCAGCTTTACAGGGTTGACCGGGGAGCTGTTTTTT.